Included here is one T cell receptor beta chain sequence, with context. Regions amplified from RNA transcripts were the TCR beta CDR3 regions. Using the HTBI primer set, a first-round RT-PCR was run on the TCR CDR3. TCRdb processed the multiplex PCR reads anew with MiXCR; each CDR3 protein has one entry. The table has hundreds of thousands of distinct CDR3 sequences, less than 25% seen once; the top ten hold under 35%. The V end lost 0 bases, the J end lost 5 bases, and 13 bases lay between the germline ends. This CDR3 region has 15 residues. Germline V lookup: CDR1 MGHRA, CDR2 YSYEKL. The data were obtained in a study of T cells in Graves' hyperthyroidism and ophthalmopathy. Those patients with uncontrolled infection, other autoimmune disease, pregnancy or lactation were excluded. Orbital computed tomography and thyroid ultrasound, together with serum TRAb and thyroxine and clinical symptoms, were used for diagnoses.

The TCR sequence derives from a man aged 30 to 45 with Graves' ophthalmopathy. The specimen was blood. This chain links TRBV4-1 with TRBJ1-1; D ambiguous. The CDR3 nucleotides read TGCGCCAGCAGCCAAGAAGGAAGGGCCGGAACTGAAGCTTTCTTT. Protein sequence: CASSQEGRAGTEAFF.